These 7 T cell receptor beta chains came from one sample sequenced in a study of cytomegalovirus exposure and HLA in healthy donors. Libraries were prepared by immunoSEQ multiplex PCR; TCRdb keeps only in-frame clonotypes and omits some of them. The sample lists 280,000 or so clones, roughly 90% occurring once. The sequenced sample was PBMCs. The receptors stem from a young woman in good health and CMV-seronegative.

This CDR3 is CASSQDGAGAQETQYF. The CDR3 nucleotides read TGCGCCAGCAGCCAAGACGGGGCGGGAGCCCAAGAGACCCAGTACTTC. The V gene is TRBV4-1, the J gene TRBJ2-5; 7 positions match TRBD2. This CDR3 has 16 amino acids. The germline gives CDR1 MGHRA, CDR2 YSYEKL. J gave up 1 base and V 0 bases, and 5 bases lay outside the gene matches.

The rearrangement links TRBV7-6 to TRBJ2-3; possibly TRBD1 for D (6 bases). The V end lost 6 bases, the J end lost 5 bases, and 18 bases lay between the germline ends. Germline CDR1 is SGHVS and CDR2 is FNYEAQ. This CDR3 contains 15 residues. CDR3 bases: TGTGCCAGCAGGCCGTGGACAGCGCAGGGAGATACGCAGTATTTT. It specifies CASRPWTAQGDTQYF.

In regard to this clone: Other DNA sequences within the sample encode an identical CDR3. This rearrangement joins TRBV28 to TRBJ2-7; D unresolved. Trimming left V 4 bases short and J 4 bases short, with 5 bases between. The CDR3 extends over 11 amino acids. The V gene's germline CDR1 is MDHEN and CDR2 SYDVKM. The DNA of the CDR3 is TGTGCCAGCAGTTCCCCATACGAGCAGTACTTC. Encoded protein: CASSSPYEQYF.

The gene calls are TRBV2 and TRBJ2-7; no clear D. This CDR3 is 15 amino acids long. Germline lookup yields CDR1 SNHLY and CDR2 FYNNEI. The V and J ends lost 1 base and 1 base respectively, with 11 bases between them. CDR3 residues: CASSEGLYRSYEQYF. DNA of the CDR3: TGTGCCAGCAGTGAAGGTCTCTACAGATCCTACGAGCAGTACTTC.

The rearrangement links TRBV27 to TRBJ1-2; D is possibly TRBD1 (6 bases). V lost 2 bases and J 8 bases, leaving 12 bases between the germline ends. This CDR3 has 13 amino acids. CDR1 is MNHEY and CDR2 is SMNVEV in the germline V gene (reference sequence). CDR3 DNA sequence: TGTGCCAGCAGTTTAAACAGGGCCAGAGGCTACACCTTC. Encoded protein: CASSLNRARGYTF.

This chain's CDR3 is CASSLQSGANVLTF. CDR3 coding DNA: TGTGCCAGCAGTTTGCAGTCTGGGGCCAACGTCCTGACTTTC. V usage is TRBV28 and J usage is TRBJ2-6; the D is unclear. Germline lookup yields CDR1 MDHEN and CDR2 SYDVKM. V lost 3 bases to trimming and J lost 1 base, with 4 bases between them. The CDR3 has 14 amino acids.

The rearrangement uses TRBV7-2 and TRBJ1-1; D is unclear. This CDR3 is built from 18 residues. The V gene's germline CDR1 is SGHTA and CDR2 FQGNSA. V dropped 5 bases and J dropped 0 bases, with 22 bases sitting between them. The chain's CDR3 is CASSPRSAAGFMNTEAFF. The CDR3 nucleotides read TGTGCCAGCAGCCCCAGGTCCGCTGCAGGCTTTATGAACACTGAAGCTTTCTTT.